Reported below is one TCR beta chain. Trimming removed 5 bases at V and 5 bases at J, with 9 bases between. The CDR3 has 13 residues. CDR1 is SGHTA, CDR2 FQGTGA, per germline. The source of the sample is a study of blood T cell repertoires in COVID-19. Using immunoSEQ multiplex PCR, the repertoire was profiled, and TCRdb retains in-frame clones only, with some absent. The repertoire includes over 110,000 clones, around 89% of them detected once, and roughly 28% sits in the top ten. This sequence joins TRBV7-3 and TRBJ2-2; no clear D. Material: peripheral blood. This clonotype originated in a human donor in a cohort sampled during active COVID-19. CDR3 region: CASSPLLTGELFF. In DNA, the CDR3 is TGTGCCAGCAGCCCACTTCTGACCGGGGAGCTGTTTTTT.